A selection of T cell receptor beta chains follows, all from one sample in a study of blood T cell repertoires in COVID-19. Sequenced by immunoSEQ multiplex PCR; TCRdb stores in-frame clones only, minus some. The sample has fewer than 200,000 clones, roughly 85% seen once. Sample: PBMCs or T cells enriched from blood (not recorded which). The receptor source for this set is a woman aged 50 to 65 who had recovered from COVID-19. The CDR3 runs from the conserved cysteine through the conserved F or W. A D gene is named only where the DNA matches it firmly. Size is omitted from some rows. Given values are once, few, many or a class for expanded clones.

>.|.|TRBJ1-2|TRBV10-3
CAISERGGMDYGYTF
TGTGCCATCAGTGAGAGGGGGGGTATGGACTATGGCTACACCTTC
>TRBD1|.|TRBJ1-6|TRBV6-5
CATRQGNSPLHF
TGTGCCACCCGACAGGGAAATTCACCCCTCCACTTT
>.|.|TRBJ2-3|TRBV5-1
CASSPPRGSGADTQYF
TGCGCCAGCAGCCCCCCCCGAGGTAGCGGTGCAGATACGCAGTATTTT
>TRBD1|.|TRBJ2-1|TRBV7-6
CASSLKTGGGQFF
TGTGCCAGCAGCTTAAAAACAGGGGGCGGGCAGTTCTTC
>.|once|TRBJ1-2|TRBV5-5
CASSLASARVDYGYTF
TGTGCCAGCAGCTTGGCCTCGGCCAGGGTGGACTATGGCTACACCTTC
>TRBD1|.|TRBJ1-6|TRBV7-9
CASSWTGDSPLHF
TGTGCCAGCAGCTGGACAGGAGATTCACCCCTCCACTTT
>.|.|TRBJ1-1|TRBV30
CAWSPGGAAFF
TGTGCCTGGAGTCCCGGGGGGGCAGCTTTCTTT
>TRBD2|.|TRBJ2-2|TRBV25-1
CASSELPRTSVNTGELFF
TGTGCCAGCAGTGAACTCCCCCGGACTAGCGTAAACACCGGGGAGCTGTTTTTT
>TRBD1|.|TRBJ1-2|TRBV28
CASGQGRDGYTF
TGTGCCAGTGGACAGGGAAGGGATGGCTACACCTTC
>TRBD2|.|TRBJ2-3|TRBV7-9
CASSLGGGAFETQYF
TGTGCCAGCAGCTTAGGCGGGGGGGCGTTCGAGACGCAGTATTTT
>.|once|TRBJ2-3|TRBV7-2
CASRPSGSSFEYF
TGTGCCAGCAGACCATCAGGTTCATCATTTGAGTATTTT
>TRBD1|.|TRBJ1-2|TRBV28
CASRTGNRGYTF
TGTGCCAGCAGGACAGGGAACCGTGGCTACACCTTC